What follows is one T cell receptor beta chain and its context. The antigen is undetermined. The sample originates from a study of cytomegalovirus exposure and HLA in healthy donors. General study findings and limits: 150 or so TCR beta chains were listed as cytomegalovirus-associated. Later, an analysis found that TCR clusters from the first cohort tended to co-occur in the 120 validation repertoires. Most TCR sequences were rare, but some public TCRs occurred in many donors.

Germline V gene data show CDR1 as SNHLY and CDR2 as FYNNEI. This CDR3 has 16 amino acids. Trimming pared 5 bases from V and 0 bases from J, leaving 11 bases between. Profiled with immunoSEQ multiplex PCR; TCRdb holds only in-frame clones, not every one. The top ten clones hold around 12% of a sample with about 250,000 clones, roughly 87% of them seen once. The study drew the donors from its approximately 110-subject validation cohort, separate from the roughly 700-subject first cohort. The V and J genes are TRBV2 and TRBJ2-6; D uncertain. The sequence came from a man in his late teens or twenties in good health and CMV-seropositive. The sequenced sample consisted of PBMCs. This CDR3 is CASSPLGFSGANVLTF. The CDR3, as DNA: TGTGCCAGCAGTCCCTTAGGTTTCTCTGGGGCCAACGTCCTGACTTTC.